This paragraph reports one TCR beta chain. This sample is drawn from a study of blood T cell repertoires in COVID-19. Only in-frame clones appear in the TCRdb table, and some are missing; sequencing was by immunoSEQ multiplex PCR. The table includes 200,000 to 250,000 clones, roughly nine tenths detected once. Germline lookup yields CDR1 ENHRY and CDR2 SYGVKD. The CDR3 extends over 16 amino acids. The V and J ends lost 6 bases and 2 bases, in that order; junction bases with no gene match: 4. The rearrangement joins TRBV10-3 to TRBJ2-1; TRBD2 agrees at 13 bases. The source material was PBMCs or T cells enriched from blood (not recorded which). This clonotype was obtained from a woman aged 50 to 60 in a cohort exposed to, infected with or recovered from COVID-19 (not recorded which). The CDR3 region is CAIRRGLAGAYNEQFF. The CDR3 DNA sequence: TGTGCCATCAGACGAGGACTAGCGGGGGCCTACAATGAGCAGTTCTTC.